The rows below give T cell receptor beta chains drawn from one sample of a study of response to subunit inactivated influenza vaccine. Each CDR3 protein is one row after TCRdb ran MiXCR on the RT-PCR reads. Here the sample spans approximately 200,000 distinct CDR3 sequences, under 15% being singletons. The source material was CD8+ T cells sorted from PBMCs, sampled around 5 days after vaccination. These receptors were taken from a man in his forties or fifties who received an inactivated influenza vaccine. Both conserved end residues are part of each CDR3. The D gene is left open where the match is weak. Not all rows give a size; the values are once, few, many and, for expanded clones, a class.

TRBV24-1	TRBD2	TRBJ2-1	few	TGTGCCACCAGCCTCCATGCGGGGGTGGAGTTCTTC	CATSLHAGVEFF
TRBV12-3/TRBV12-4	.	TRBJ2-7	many	TGTGCCAGCAGTTTAGGGAACGAGCAGTACTTC	CASSLGNEQYF
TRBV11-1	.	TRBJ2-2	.	TGTGCCAGCAGCTTTAAGGACTCCCCCCCCCGGCCAGGGCGTTCCGGGGAGCTGTTTTTT	CASSFKDSPPRPGRSGELFF
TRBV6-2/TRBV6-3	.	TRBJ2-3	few	TGTGCCAGCAGCCGAACTAGCTTTGATACGCAGTATTTT	CASSRTSFDTQYF
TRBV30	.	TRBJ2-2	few	TGTGCCTGGAGTTTTGTGGGGGCGAACACCGGGGAGCTGTTTTTT	CAWSFVGANTGELFF
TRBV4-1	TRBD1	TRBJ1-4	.	TGCGCCAGCAGCCAAAGGGACAGGGGAAATATTAATGAAAAACTGTTTTTT	CASSQRDRGNINEKLFF
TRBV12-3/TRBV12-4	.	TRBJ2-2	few	TGTGCCAGCAGTTTAGTCGGGGGCTTTCGACAGGTGAACACCGGGGAGCTGTTTTTT	CASSLVGGFRQVNTGELFF
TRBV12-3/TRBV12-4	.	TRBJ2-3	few	TGTGCCAGCAGTAAGGGCCCGGGACCCAGCACAGATACGCAGTATTTT	CASSKGPGPSTDTQYF
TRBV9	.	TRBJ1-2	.	TGTGCCAGCAGCGTAGTAGCGGACGGACGTCTTGAGGATGGCTACACCTTC	CASSVVADGRLEDGYTF
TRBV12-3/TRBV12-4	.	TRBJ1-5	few	TGTGCCAGCAGCCCTCCGGGACACGGTAATCAGCCCCAGCATTTT	CASSPPGHGNQPQHF
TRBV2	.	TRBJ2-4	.	TGTGCCAGCAGTGGGACACGGGTGGACGCCAAAAACATTCAGTACTTC	CASSGTRVDAKNIQYF
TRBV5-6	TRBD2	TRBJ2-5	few	TGTGCCAGCAGCGCCCCGGGACTAGCAGCACAAGAGACCCAGTACTTC	CASSAPGLAAQETQYF
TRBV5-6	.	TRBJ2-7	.	TGTGCCAGCAGCTCGGATCTTTGGGACGGAAGCTCCTACGAGCAGTACTTC	CASSSDLWDGSSYEQYF
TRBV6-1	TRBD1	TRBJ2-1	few	TGTGCCAGCAGCTCACACAGGGGCAATCTCAATGAGCAGTTCTTC	CASSSHRGNLNEQFF
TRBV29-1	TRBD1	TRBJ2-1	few	TGCAGCGTTGAAGAATCGACAGGGCGAAGTGAGCAGTTCTTC	CSVEESTGRSEQFF
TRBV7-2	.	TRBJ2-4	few	TGTGCCAGCAGCTTAGCACCCGGGACGGCTCTAGCCAAAAACATTCAGTACTTC	CASSLAPGTALAKNIQYF
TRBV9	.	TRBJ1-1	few	TGTGCCAGCAGCGTAGGTGACCTCACGGGGGACACTGAAGCTTTCTTT	CASSVGDLTGDTEAFF
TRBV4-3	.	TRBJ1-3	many	TGCGCCAGCAGCCAAGATACCGGGACCGGAGGAAACACCATATATTTT	CASSQDTGTGGNTIYF
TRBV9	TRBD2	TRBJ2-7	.	TGTGCCAGCAGCGGTGGCGGGAGCCCCAACGAGCAGTACTTC	CASSGGGSPNEQYF
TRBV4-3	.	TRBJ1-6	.	TGCGCCAGCAGCCAAGATCGGGGGGGGACCTCACCCCTCCACTTT	CASSQDRGGTSPLHF
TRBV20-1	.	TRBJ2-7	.	TGCAGTGCCAAGGGGTCCCTCTCCTACGAGCAGTACTTC	CSAKGSLSYEQYF
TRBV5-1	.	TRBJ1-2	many	TGCGCCAGCAGCTTACAGGAGAACTATGGCTACACCTTC	CASSLQENYGYTF
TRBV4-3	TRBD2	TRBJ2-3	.	TGCGCCAGCAGCCAAGATTTTAGCGGGTGGTCGGATACGCAGTATTTT	CASSQDFSGWSDTQYF
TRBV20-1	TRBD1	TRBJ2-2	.	TGCAGTGCAAGGACAGGGGTTTGGACCGGGGAGCTGTTTTTT	CSARTGVWTGELFF
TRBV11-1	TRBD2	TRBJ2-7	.	TGTGCCAGCATGCTACCTCTAGCGGGAGATAAAGGGGGCTACGAGCAGTACTTC	CASMLPLAGDKGGYEQYF
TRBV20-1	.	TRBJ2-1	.	TGCAGTGCTAGGGGACCGACAAGCTCCCTCAATGAGCAGTTCTTC	CSARGPTSSLNEQFF
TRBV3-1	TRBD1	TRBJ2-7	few	TGTGCCAGCAGCCATGCCCCGGGACAGACCTACGAGCAGTACTTC	CASSHAPGQTYEQYF
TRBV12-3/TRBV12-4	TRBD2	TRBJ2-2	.	TGTGCCAGCAGCTTAATAGCGGGAGACACCGGGGAGCTGTTTTTT	CASSLIAGDTGELFF
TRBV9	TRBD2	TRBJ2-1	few	TGTGCCAGCAGCGGCGGGACTAGCGGGAGTAATGAGCAGTTCTTC	CASSGGTSGSNEQFF
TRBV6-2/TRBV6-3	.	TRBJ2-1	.	TGTGCCAGCAGTTACTCTGGCACCGGGGGTCTTGAGCAGTTCTTC	CASSYSGTGGLEQFF
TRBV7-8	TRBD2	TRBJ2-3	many	TGTGCCAGCAACCGACTAGCGAGCGGGGATACGCAGTATTTT	CASNRLASGDTQYF